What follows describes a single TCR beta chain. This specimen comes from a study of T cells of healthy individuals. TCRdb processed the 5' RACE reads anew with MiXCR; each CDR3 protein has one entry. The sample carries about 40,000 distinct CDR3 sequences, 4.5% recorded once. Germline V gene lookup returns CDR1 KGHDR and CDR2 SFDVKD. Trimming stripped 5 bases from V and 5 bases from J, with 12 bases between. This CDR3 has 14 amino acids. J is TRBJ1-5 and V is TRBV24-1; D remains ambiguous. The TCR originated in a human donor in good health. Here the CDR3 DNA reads TGTGCCACCAGTGCCCCAGGCGATTATCAGCCCCAGCATTTT. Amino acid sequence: CATSAPGDYQPQHF.